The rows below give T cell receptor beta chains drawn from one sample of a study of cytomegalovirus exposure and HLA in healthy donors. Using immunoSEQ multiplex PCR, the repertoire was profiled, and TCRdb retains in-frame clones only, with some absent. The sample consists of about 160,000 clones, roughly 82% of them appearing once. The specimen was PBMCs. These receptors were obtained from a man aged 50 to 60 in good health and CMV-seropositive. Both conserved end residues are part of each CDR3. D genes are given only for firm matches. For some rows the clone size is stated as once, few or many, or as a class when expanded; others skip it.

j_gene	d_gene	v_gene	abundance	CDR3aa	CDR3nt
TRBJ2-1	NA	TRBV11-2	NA	CASSGTRRRVHEQFF	TGTGCCAGCAGCGGCACCCGGCGCAGGGTCCATGAGCAGTTCTTC
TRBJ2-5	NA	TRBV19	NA	CASNQGGETQYF	TGTGCCAGTAATCAAGGGGGTGAGACCCAGTACTTC
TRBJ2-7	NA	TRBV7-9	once	CASSLGQSSSYEQYF	TGTGCCAGCAGCTTAGGACAGAGTAGCTCCTACGAGCAGTACTTC
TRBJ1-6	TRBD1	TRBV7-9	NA	CSSSLGRTGVNSPLHF	TGTTCCAGCAGCTTAGGTCGGACAGGGGTAAACTCACCCCTCCACTTT
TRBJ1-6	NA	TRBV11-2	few	CASSPHREGSPLHF	TGTGCCAGCAGCCCCCACAGGGAGGGTTCACCCCTCCACTTT
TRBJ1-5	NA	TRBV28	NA	CASSFTTPDRTRERPNQPQHF	TGTGCCAGCAGTTTCACTACCCCCGACCGGACACGCGAAAGGCCCAATCAGCCCCAGCATTTT
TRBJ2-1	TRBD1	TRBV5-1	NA	CASSPGTGVPYNEQFF	TGCGCCAGCAGCCCGGGGACAGGGGTGCCCTACAATGAGCAGTTCTTC
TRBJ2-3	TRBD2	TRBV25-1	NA	CASSANPGLAGRTDTQYF	TGTGCCAGCAGCGCAAATCCGGGACTAGCGGGGCGCACAGATACGCAGTATTTT
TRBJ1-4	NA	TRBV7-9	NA	CASSYYPTTNEKLFF	TGTGCCAGCAGCTACTATCCTACAACTAATGAAAAACTGTTTTTT
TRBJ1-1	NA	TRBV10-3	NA	CAINTPGGPEAFF	TGTGCCATCAATACCCCGGGGGGGCCTGAAGCTTTCTTT
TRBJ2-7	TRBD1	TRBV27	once	CASSDYRGSYEQYF	TGTGCCAGCAGCGACTACAGGGGCTCCTACGAGCAGTACTTC
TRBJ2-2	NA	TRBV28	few	CASSFKLVNTGELFF	TGTGCCAGCAGTTTCAAGCTAGTGAACACCGGGGAGCTGTTTTTT
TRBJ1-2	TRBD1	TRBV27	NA	CASKRSLTGSMEGYTF	TGTGCCAGCAAAAGGTCCTTGACAGGGAGTATGGAAGGCTACACCTTC
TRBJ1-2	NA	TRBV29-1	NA	CSVEGRGGDYGYIF	TGCAGCGTTGAGGGGCGGGGAGGGGACTATGGCTACATCTTC
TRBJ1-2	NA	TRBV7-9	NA	CASSSDSYGYTF	TGTGCCAGCAGCTCGGACAGCTATGGCTACACCTTC
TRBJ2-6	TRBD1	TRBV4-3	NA	CASSQERTGSAGANVLTF	TGCGCCAGCAGCCAAGAGAGGACAGGGAGCGCTGGGGCCAACGTCCTGACTTTC
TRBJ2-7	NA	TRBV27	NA	CASSLSAANEQYF	TGTGCCAGCAGTTTATCAGCGGCTAACGAGCAGTACTTC
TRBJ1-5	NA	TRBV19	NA	CASSTQTGQPQHF	TGTGCCAGTAGTACACAGACGGGACAGCCCCAGCATTTT
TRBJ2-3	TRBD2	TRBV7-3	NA	CASSSTSGGAISTDTQYF	TGTGCCAGCAGCTCCACCAGCGGGGGGGCCATTAGCACAGATACGCAGTATTTT
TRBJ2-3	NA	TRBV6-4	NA	CASSDSHSTDTQYF	TGTGCCAGCAGTGACTCACACAGCACAGATACGCAGTATTTT
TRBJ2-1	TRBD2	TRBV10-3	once	CAIRESGRYNEQFF	TGTGCCATCAGGGAGAGCGGGAGATACAATGAGCAGTTCTTC
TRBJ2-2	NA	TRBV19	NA	CATRPSGVNTGELFF	TGTGCCACACGCCCGTCGGGGGTGAACACCGGGGAGCTGTTTTTT
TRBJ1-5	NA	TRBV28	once	CASSPPGGNNQPQHF	TGTGCCAGCAGTCCCCCGGGAGGGAACAATCAGCCCCAGCATTTT
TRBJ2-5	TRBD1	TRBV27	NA	CASSPRGFETQYF	TGTGCCAGCAGTCCCAGGGGGTTTGAGACCCAGTACTTC
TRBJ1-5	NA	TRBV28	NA	CASSRFHRGGDDPGQPQHF	TGTGCCAGCAGTCGTTTCCACCGCGGGGGGGACGACCCCGGGCAGCCCCAGCATTTT
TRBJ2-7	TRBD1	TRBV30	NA	CAWSGQGYEQYF	TGTGCCTGGAGTGGACAGGGCTACGAGCAGTACTTC
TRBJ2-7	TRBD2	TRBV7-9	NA	CASSLPIAGANSEQYF	TGTGCCAGCAGCTTACCCATAGCGGGAGCGAACTCCGAGCAGTACTTC
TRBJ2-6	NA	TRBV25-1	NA	CASSEFEGLTRANVLTF	TGTGCCAGCAGTGAATTCGAGGGTCTCACCAGGGCCAACGTCCTGACTTTC
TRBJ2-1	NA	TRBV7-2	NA	CASSSPPRSYNEQFF	TGTGCCAGCAGCTCCCCTCCACGGTCCTACAATGAGCAGTTCTTC
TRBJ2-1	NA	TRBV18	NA	CASSPRTGSLYNEQFF	TGTGCCAGCTCCCCTAGGACGGGGTCCCTCTACAATGAGCAGTTCTTC
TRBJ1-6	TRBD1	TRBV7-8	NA	CASSLLGQGADSPLHF	TGTGCCAGCAGCCTACTAGGACAGGGGGCTGATTCACCCCTCCACTTT
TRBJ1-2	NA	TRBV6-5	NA	CASTTGIDYGYTF	TGTGCCAGCACGACAGGAATCGACTATGGCTACACCTTC
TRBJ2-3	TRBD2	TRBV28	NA	CASSLFASGGADTQYF	TGTGCCAGCAGTTTATTTGCTAGCGGGGGGGCAGATACGCAGTATTTT
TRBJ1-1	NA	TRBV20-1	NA	CSASGTGLAFF	TGCAGTGCTAGTGGTACAGGGCTAGCTTTCTTT
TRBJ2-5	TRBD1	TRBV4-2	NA	CASSPTGQGPQETQYF	TGTGCCAGCAGCCCCACGGGACAGGGGCCTCAAGAGACCCAGTACTTC
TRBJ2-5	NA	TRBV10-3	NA	CAISEGITGLQETQYF	TGTGCCATCAGTGAGGGAATAACAGGGCTCCAAGAGACCCAGTACTTC
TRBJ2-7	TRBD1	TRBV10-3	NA	CATGQGNYEQYF	TGTGCCACAGGACAGGGGAACTACGAGCAGTACTTC
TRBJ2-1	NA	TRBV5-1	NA	CASSLEGLNEQFF	TGCGCCAGCAGCTTGGAGGGGCTAAATGAGCAGTTCTTC
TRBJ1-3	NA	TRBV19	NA	CASSEQISGNTIYF	TGTGCCAGTAGCGAACAGATCTCTGGAAACACCATATATTTT
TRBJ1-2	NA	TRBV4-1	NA	CASSQGADIKYGYTF	TGCGCCAGCAGCCAAGGAGCTGACATTAAATACGGCTACACCTTC
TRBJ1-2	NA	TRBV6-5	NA	CASCDLVGYGYTF	TGTGCCAGCTGTGACCTAGTCGGCTATGGCTACACCTTC
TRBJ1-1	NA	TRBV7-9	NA	CASSHQMGSMNTEAFF	TGTGCCAGCAGCCACCAGATGGGCAGCATGAACACTGAAGCTTTCTTT